This T cell receptor (beta chain) was sequenced during a study of regulatory T cells in long-lasting Graves disease. The TCR beta library used iRepertoire HTBI primers with Arm-PCR amplification of CDR3. TCRdb reanalysed the multiplex PCR reads using MiXCR and keeps one entry per CDR3 protein. In the table there are under 800,000 distinct CDR3 sequences, roughly 15% of which are singletons. The V end was cut by 3 bases, the J end by 2 bases, with 7 bases between. The CDR3 loop spans 13 amino acids. Time point reported: newly diagnosed GD, antithyroid drugs for less than 3 months. The authors made the TCR library using RNA they extracted from PBMCs. This clonotype came up many times. These sequences were also reported in another study, on T cells in Graves' hyperthyroidism and ophthalmopathy.

This sequence joins TRBV12-3 or TRBV12-4 and TRBJ2-5, with D tentatively TRBD2 (5 bases). The sequence came from a woman in her 30s with Graves disease. Source: peripheral blood mononuclear cells (PBMCs), taken at new diagnosis, from a patient treated with antithyroid drugs. The CDR3 nucleotides are TGTGCCAGCAGTTTGGGGAGACAAGAGACCCAGTACTTC. Its translation: CASSLGRQETQYF.